This T cell receptor (beta chain) was retrieved from a study of blood T cell repertoires in COVID-19. Whole-study context: Samples came from the United States, Italy and Spain, spanning acute and convalescent COVID-19. PBMCs, B-cell-depleted T cells, or T cells provided the cDNA or gDNA that made up the material.

How the authors handled the data: Reference gene primer amplification in the assay estimated nucleated cell counts. The protocol was immunoSEQ multiplex PCR, while the TCRdb copy is restricted to in-frame clones and leaves out a portion. That table is the source of V, J and clone size, and D and trimming were worked out from the DNA. Of 200,000 to 250,000 clones in the sample, 80% to 85% were seen once. Trimming pared 5 bases from V and 1 base from J, leaving 15 bases between. The CDR3 has 15 amino acids. Germline values: CDR1 SGHNT, CDR2 YENEEA. This clone was seen a single time. The chain combines TRBV11-3 with TRBJ2-7, with D possibly being TRBD2 (6 bases). This clonotype was obtained from a human donor in a cohort sampled during active COVID-19. Sequenced sample: peripheral blood. CDR3 amino acids: CASSLGGMTSYEQYF. CDR3 DNA sequence: TGTGCCAGCAGCCTAGGAGGGATGACTTCCTACGAGCAGTACTTC.